This entry features one T cell receptor beta chain sequence. The data are from a study of T cell changes during pregnancy in multiple sclerosis. The CDR3 has 16 residues. In germline, CDR1 is SEHNR, CDR2 FQNEAQ (reference sequence). V dropped 3 bases and J dropped 0; count of bases not matched to a gene: 4. Measured with immunoSEQ multiplex PCR; TCRdb has only the in-frame clones, and not every one. The table has 30,000 or so clones, approximately 90% seen once; the top ten hold 6% to 7%. The chain combines TRBV7-9 with TRBJ1-2, with TRBD1 matching over 10 bases. The sample consisted of CD8+ T cells from peripheral blood mononuclear cells, taken after pregnancy. The receptor was isolated from a female donor with multiple sclerosis, enrolled in a pregnancy study. CDR3 DNA: TGTGCCAGCAGCTTCCCGGGACAGGGGCCTAACTATGGCTACACCTTC. This encodes CASSFPGQGPNYGYTF.